The entry that follows covers one TCR beta chain sequence. This sample was included in a study of blood T cells in healthy people across ages. V shed 5 bases, J shed 1 base, and the junction held 7 bases outside the gene matches. Germline V gives CDR1 MNHEY, CDR2 SMNVEV (reference sequence). CDR3 length: 15 residues. A J-beta primer mix and a sample-barcoded 5' primer were used in a second PCR of roughly 6 to 11 cycles. TCRdb reprocessed the 5' RACE reads via MiXCR and lists one record per CDR3 protein. The sample has 800,000 to 900,000 distinct CDR3 sequences; under 80% are singletons. Sequences were obtained from blood. The sequence derives from a man aged 25 to 40 in good health. The chain recombines TRBV27 with TRBJ2-5, with TRBD1 identical over 7 bases. The CDR3 nucleotides read TGTGCCAGCAGTGCCCGACAGGGCTCCCAAGAGACCCAGTACTTC. This gives the protein CASSARQGSQETQYF.